This is a list of T cell receptor beta chains from one sample in a study of cytomegalovirus exposure and HLA in healthy donors. Sequencing used immunoSEQ multiplex PCR; TCRdb keeps in-frame clones, though not all of them. The sample lists under 200,000 clones, 55% to 80% seen once, with 3.5% to 5.5% in the top ten. The sample consisted of PBMCs. These receptors all stem from a woman aged 18-30 years in good health and CMV-seropositive. Both conserved end residues are part of each CDR3. D genes are given only for firm matches. Clone sizes are given selectively: once, few, many, or a class where the clone is expanded.

TRBV10-3,TRBJ2-1,NA,NA,TGTGCCATCAGTGAGTCAGGACTGTACAATGAGCAGTTCTTC,CAISESGLYNEQFF
TRBV27,TRBJ2-7,TRBD1,NA,TGTGCCAGCAGTTTAAGACAGGGGGGGATCTACGAGCAGTACTTC,CASSLRQGGIYEQYF
TRBV9,TRBJ2-1,TRBD2,NA,TGTGCCAGCAGCGCCCTAGCGGGGGGGCCCAATGAGCAGTTCTTC,CASSALAGGPNEQFF
TRBV9,TRBJ1-6,TRBD1,NA,TGTGCCAGCAGCGTAGGGACAGGGGGCCTCAAATACAATAATTCACCCCTCCACTTT,CASSVGTGGLKYNNSPLHF
TRBV29-1,TRBJ2-7,TRBD1,NA,TGCAGCGTTGAAGATGGGGGGACAGGGTCTTCGGGCTACGAGCAGTACTTC,CSVEDGGTGSSGYEQYF
TRBV7-9,TRBJ1-5,NA,NA,TGTGCCAGCAGTCTAGGGGCAGTGAGTCAGCCCCAGCATTTT,CASSLGAVSQPQHF
TRBV5-1,TRBJ2-5,NA,NA,TGCGCCAGCAGCTTGGGAGGAGCGGGTCAAGAGACCCAGTACTTC,CASSLGGAGQETQYF
TRBV5-8,TRBJ1-2,TRBD1,NA,TGTGCCAGCAGCTGGGGACAGGGGGCTGACTATGGCTACACCTTC,CASSWGQGADYGYTF
TRBV5-4,TRBJ1-5,NA,once,TGTGCCAGCAGCTTGCTCGGTCAGCCCCAGCATTTT,CASSLLGQPQHF
TRBV6-1,TRBJ2-7,NA,NA,TGTGCCAGCAGTTTTGAGCAGGGGTTCGCCTACGAGCAGTACTTC,CASSFEQGFAYEQYF
TRBV5-1,TRBJ2-1,NA,NA,TGCGCCAGCAGCTTGGGTCCGCCAGGACAATCCTACAATGAGCAGTTCTTC,CASSLGPPGQSYNEQFF
TRBV29-1,TRBJ2-1,NA,few,TGCAGCGCCGAGGCACCAAATACTTTCGAGCAGTTCTTC,CSAEAPNTFEQFF
TRBV2,TRBJ1-5,TRBD1,NA,TGTGCCAGCAGTGAAGGGACAGGGGGCAGACCCCAGCATTTT,CASSEGTGGRPQHF
TRBV7-2,TRBJ2-4,NA,NA,TGTGCCAGCAGCTTAGTTCCAGGGTATATCCCCAAAAACATTCAGTACTTC,CASSLVPGYIPKNIQYF
TRBV28,TRBJ2-5,NA,NA,TGTGCCAGCAGTTCGCCTGCGGAAGGGAGGGAGACCCAGTACTTC,CASSSPAEGRETQYF
TRBV2,TRBJ2-2,NA,NA,TGTGCCAGCAGTGACGTCCCCGGCACCGGGGAGCTGTTTTTT,CASSDVPGTGELFF
TRBV2,TRBJ2-5,TRBD2,few,TGTGCCAGCAGTGCCCAGCTAGCGGGGGGTCAAGAGACCCAGTACTTC,CASSAQLAGGQETQYF
TRBV4-2,TRBJ2-7,TRBD2,NA,TGTGCCAGCAGCCAAGGGATAGCGGGAGTAACCGGCTACGAGCAGTACTTC,CASSQGIAGVTGYEQYF
TRBV27,TRBJ1-4,NA,NA,TGTGCCAGCACAGGCAGGGTAGGCGAAAAACTGTTTTTT,CASTGRVGEKLFF
TRBV6-1,TRBJ1-2,NA,NA,TGTGCCAGCAGTGAAGTTACGGTAGTTGGCTATGGCTACACCTTC,CASSEVTVVGYGYTF
TRBV5-3,TRBJ2-7,NA,NA,TGTGCCAGAAGCCCTCGGGTCAGGGTATCCCACGAGCAGTACTTC,CARSPRVRVSHEQYF
TRBV6-6,TRBJ2-7,NA,few,TGTGCCAGCGGGGCAGGAAACCACGGATCCTACGAGCAGTACTTC,CASGAGNHGSYEQYF
TRBV6-6,TRBJ2-7,TRBD1,NA,TGTGCCAGCAGTGCCTGGACAGGGGGCCCCTACGAGCAGTACTTC,CASSAWTGGPYEQYF
TRBV10-3,TRBJ2-1,TRBD2,NA,TGTGCCATCAGCAGCGGGGGTCAAACGGGGTACAATGAGCAGTTCTTC,CAISSGGQTGYNEQFF
TRBV5-8,TRBJ1-4,TRBD1,once,TGTGCCAGCAGCTCGCTATTAATCGGACAGGGGAGTAATGAAAAACTGTTTTTT,CASSSLLIGQGSNEKLFF
TRBV30,TRBJ1-2,TRBD1,NA,TGTGCCTGGAGTTGGCAGGGGGAAAGCTACACCTTC,CAWSWQGESYTF
TRBV28,TRBJ2-7,NA,few,TGTGCCAGCAGCAGTCTCGAGGGGCGGGGACGGGGGGAGCAGTACTTC,CASSSLEGRGRGEQYF
TRBV4-3,TRBJ1-5,NA,NA,TGCGCCAGCAGCCAAGAATTCAGGCTCAATCAGCCCCAGCATTTT,CASSQEFRLNQPQHF
TRBV7-9,TRBJ2-1,NA,NA,TGTGCCAGCAGCCGGGTCGGTAAGGGAGAGAGGAATGAGCAGTTCTTC,CASSRVGKGERNEQFF
TRBV2,TRBJ1-1,NA,few,TGTGCCAGCAGCCTAGGAACAGGGCGTGTTACTGAAGCTTTCTTT,CASSLGTGRVTEAFF
TRBV4-1,TRBJ1-2,NA,NA,TGCGCCAGCAGCCATGATCCGTCAGGGTTTTTGGAAGGCTACACCTTC,CASSHDPSGFLEGYTF
TRBV27,TRBJ1-1,NA,NA,TGTGCCAGCAGTTCGGGGGTCACTGAAGCTTTCTTT,CASSSGVTEAFF
TRBV28,TRBJ2-7,NA,NA,TGTGCCAGCAGTCTGACTTACGAGCAGTACTTC,CASSLTYEQYF
TRBV2,TRBJ2-1,TRBD2,NA,TGTGCCACAAAAAGAGGACTAGCGGGAGGGCCAAGCAATGAGCAGTTCTTC,CATKRGLAGGPSNEQFF
TRBV27,TRBJ2-1,TRBD2,NA,TGTGCCAGCACCGGGACTAGCGGGGGCAATGAGCAGTTCTTC,CASTGTSGGNEQFF